The clone carrying this TCR beta chain was counted only a few times. Its specificity is not known. Trimming removed 0 bases at V and 0 bases at J, with 17 bases between. The germline CDR1 and CDR2 sequences are SGHRS and YFSETQ. There are 18 residues in the CDR3. This specimen belongs to a study of cytomegalovirus exposure and HLA in healthy donors. Study-wide results and limits: According to a later analysis, donors in an Asian-associated ancestry cluster reportedly had fewer N-insertions than the roughly 630-donor mean.

60 Vbeta and 13 Jbeta primers were used in PCR. Sequenced by immunoSEQ multiplex PCR; TCRdb stores in-frame clones only, minus some. The top ten hold 2.5% to 4% of the sample, which has roughly 160,000 clones, 78% seen once. Input material: PBMCs. The sequence was obtained from a woman in her forties or fifties in good health and CMV-seropositive. The genes are TRBV5-1 and TRBJ2-3, with D tentatively TRBD1 (6 bases). CDR3 amino acids: CASSLDLLTGGSTDTQYF. The CDR3 region has the DNA TGCGCCAGCAGCTTGGACCTCCTGACAGGAGGAAGCACAGATACGCAGTATTTT.